These 24 T cell receptor beta chains originate from one sample sequenced in a study of early T cells in non-severe SARS-CoV-2 infection. TCRdb re-derived calls from the 5' RACE reads in MiXCR, one entry per CDR3 protein. The table records just under 65,000 distinct CDR3 sequences, roughly 9% of them present only once. The source material was whole blood, sampled at baseline. Source of these receptors: an adult who was a healthcare worker with PCR-confirmed SARS-CoV-2 infection or an uninfected control (not recorded which).

This clonotype was seen more than once but under ten times. J is TRBJ1-1 and V is TRBV12-3 or TRBV12-4; D is unclear. The V end was cut by 6 bases, the J end by 1 base, with 12 bases between. This CDR3 has 14 amino acids. CDR3 protein: CASSLASGNTEAFF. The CDR3, as DNA: TGTGCCAGCAGCCTCGCATCGGGGAACACTGAAGCTTTCTTT.

There are a few counts of this clonotype. This chain links TRBV27 with TRBJ2-7; D is undetermined. Trimming took off 5 bases at V and 3 bases at J, with 5 bases between the two ends. CDR1 is MNHEY and CDR2 is SMNVEV in the germline V gene (reference sequence). CDR3 size: 11 residues. Written as DNA, the CDR3 is TGTGCCAGCAGTCTCCACTACGAGCAGTACTTC. Its protein product is CASSLHYEQYF.

V gene TRBV12-5 combines with J gene TRBJ1-3, with 9 bases matching TRBD1. The CDR3 covers 16 residues. Germline trimming cut 0 bases from V and 4 bases from J; bases unmatched to any gene: 4. The germline V gene encodes CDR1 LGHNT and CDR2 FRNRAP. CDR3 region: CASGLVLGTGGNTIYF. The CDR3 DNA follows: TGTGCTAGTGGTTTGGTATTGGGGACAGGGGGAAACACCATATATTTT.

A few counts support this clonotype. This chain uses TRBV11-2 with TRBJ2-1; 7 bases line up with TRBD1. J lost 6 bases, V lost 2 bases, and 7 bases had no gene match. This CDR3 has 15 amino acids. Germline loops: CDR1 SGHAT, CDR2 FQNNGV. CDR3: CASSLLRGLFNEQFF. The CDR3 DNA reads TGTGCCAGCAGCTTACTGAGGGGGCTTTTCAATGAGCAGTTCTTC. Full variable domain (outside the CDR3, taken from reference TRBV11-2 and TRBJ2-1): EAGVAQSPRYKIIEKRQSVAFWCNPISGHATLYWYQQILGQGPKLLIQFQNNGVVDDSQLPKDRFSAERLKGVDSTLKIQPAKLEDSAVYLCASSLLRGLFNEQFFGPGTRLTVL.

The chain recombines TRBV2 with TRBJ2-3; no firm D call. The CDR3 is 11 amino acids. Trimming left V 7 bases short and J 2 bases short, with 4 bases between. The germline CDR1 and CDR2 sequences are SNHLY and FYNNEI. This CDR3 is CASTYTDTQYF. The CDR3 DNA reads as TGTGCCAGCACTTACACAGATACGCAGTATTTT.

The rearrangement joins TRBV6-2 or TRBV6-3 to TRBJ2-7; D not certain. The V end was cut by 1 base, the J end by 2 bases, with 6 bases between. This CDR3 is 13 amino acids long. CDR1 is MNHEY and CDR2 is SVGEGT in the germline V gene. The CDR3 is CASSYLVAYEQYF. In DNA, the CDR3 is TGTGCCAGCAGTTACTTGGTCGCCTACGAGCAGTACTTC.

This clonotype was detected ten times or more. The DNA of the CDR3 is TGTGCCAGCAGTGAATCTAGACTGGGCAGGAACACTGAAGCTTTCTTT. It specifies CASSESRLGRNTEAFF. The gene calls are TRBV2 and TRBJ1-1; D gene ambiguous. The V gene lost 2 bases and the J gene lost 1 base, with 14 bases spanning the gap. In germline, CDR1 is SNHLY, CDR2 FYNNEI. The CDR3 loop spans 16 amino acids.

This clonotype was detected a few times. The rearrangement links TRBV5-1 to TRBJ2-4; perhaps D is TRBD1 or TRBD2 (5 bases each). Germline lookup yields CDR1 SGHRS and CDR2 YFSETQ. This CDR3 region has 15 residues. V was clipped by 4 bases and J by 7 bases, with 18 bases between them. Here the CDR3 DNA reads TGCGCCAGCAGCGGTGGGGCGACGGGGAGTAACATTCAGTACTTC. Protein: CASSGGATGSNIQYF.

This clonotype showed up many times. The genes are TRBV3-1 and TRBJ1-2, with D hard to call. Trimming removed 6 bases at V and 8 bases at J, with 13 bases between. CDR3 length: 12 residues. Germline V gene data show CDR1 as LGHDT and CDR2 as YNNKEL (reference sequence). The CDR3 loop reads CASSYNSQGYTF. In nucleotides, the CDR3 is TGTGCCAGCAGTTACAACAGTCAGGGCTACACCTTC.

The chain joins TRBV6-2 or TRBV6-3 to TRBJ2-2; D unclear. The length of the CDR3 is 15 residues. Trimming left V 3 bases short and J 0 bases short, with 8 bases between. In germline, CDR1 is MNHEY, CDR2 SVGEGT. The DNA of the CDR3 is TGTGCCAGCAGTTATGCGCAGGCGAACACCGGGGAGCTGTTTTTT. Its translation is CASSYAQANTGELFF.

This clonotype occurred many times. V is TRBV6-2 or TRBV6-3 and J is TRBJ2-2; 7 bases map to TRBD2. The CDR3 covers 15 residues. The trim removed 6 bases at V and 6 bases at J, leaving 10 bases unmatched. Germline V gene data show CDR1 as MNHEY and CDR2 as SVGEGT. CDR3 residues: CASSKLATVPGELFF. The CDR3 DNA follows: TGTGCCAGCAGCAAACTAGCGACAGTCCCCGGGGAGCTGTTTTTT.

This clonotype has more than one count but fewer than ten. The genes are TRBV5-1 and TRBJ1-4, with a tentative D call TRBD1 (6 bases). This CDR3 has 14 residues. Germline loops: CDR1 SGHRS, CDR2 YFSETQ. Trimming shortened V by 2 bases and J by 5 bases, and 10 bases separated the two germline ends. CDR3 nucleotides: TGCGCCAGCAGCTTCGGGGGGCTAAATGAAAAACTGTTTTTT. This codes for CASSFGGLNEKLFF.

This clonotype was found many times. The rearrangement joins TRBV20-1 to TRBJ1-3; 8 nucleotides align to TRBD1. CDR1 is DFQATT, CDR2 SNEGSKA, per germline (reference sequence). The CDR3 consists of 15 residues. The junction had 6 bases not matched to a gene; V was cut back by 2 bases and J by 3 bases. CDR3 protein: CSARIGQGSGNTIYF. DNA for the CDR3: TGCAGTGCTAGAATCGGACAGGGTAGTGGAAACACCATATATTTT.

The chain employs TRBV30 and TRBJ1-4; a weak D match, TRBD1 (6 bases). Per the germline V gene, CDR1 is GTSNPN and CDR2 is SVGIG (reference sequence). The V end lost 0 bases, the J end lost 5 bases, and 16 bases lay between the germline ends. CDR3 length: 16 amino acids. The CDR3 DNA reads TGTGCCTGGAGTGTCCGGACAGCAAGGGGGAATGAAAAACTGTTTTTT. This codes for CAWSVRTARGNEKLFF.

A few counts support this clonotype. The rearrangement uses TRBV2 and TRBJ1-6; unclear D gene. This CDR3 region has 15 residues. With 1 base removed from V and 4 bases from J, the gap between germline ends came to 8 bases. CDR1 and CDR2 from the germline V gene are SNHLY and FYNNEI. CDR3 in amino acids: CASSEVRGYNSPLHF. CDR3 DNA sequence: TGTGCCAGCAGTGAAGTCCGGGGTTATAATTCACCCCTCCACTTT.

This chain links TRBV14 with TRBJ1-2, with D possibly matching TRBD1 (6 bases). Per germline, CDR1 SGHDN and CDR2 FVKESK. Trimming cost V 4 bases and J 4 bases, with 13 bases left between them. CDR3 length equals 14 residues. CDR3 nucleotides: TGTGCCAGCAGCCCCGGGACAAACCTCTATGGCTACACCTTC. Translating it yields CASSPGTNLYGYTF.

This clonotype has ten or more counts. This chain uses TRBV5-6 with TRBJ2-5; D uncertain. The CDR3 is 13 residues long. Germline-derived CDR1 and CDR2 are SGHDT and YYEEEE. Trimming shortened V by 3 bases and J by 1 base, and 7 bases separated the two germline ends. CDR3 in amino acids: CASSSWPQETQYF. CDR3 DNA: TGTGCCAGCAGCTCCTGGCCCCAAGAGACCCAGTACTTC.

In its sample, this clonotype was seen a few times. V gene TRBV18 combines with J gene TRBJ2-7, with 10 nucleotides matching TRBD2. The germline V gene has CDR1 KGHSH and CDR2 LQKENI. V dropped 4 bases and J dropped 6; count of bases not matched to a gene: 9. This CDR3 spans 15 amino acids. CDR3 residues: CASSQGLADRSEQYF. Written as DNA, the CDR3 is TGTGCCAGCTCACAAGGACTAGCGGACAGGAGCGAGCAGTACTTC.

The chain uses TRBV7-2 and TRBJ2-5; 10 bases map to TRBD2. Unmatched junction bases numbered 8, after V lost 5 bases and J lost 2 bases. Germline CDR1 is SGHTA and CDR2 is FQGNSA. CDR3 length equals 16 residues. CDR3 bases: TGTGCCAGCAGCCCATTAGCGGGAGGCGCACAAGAGACCCAGTACTTC. Encoded protein: CASSPLAGGAQETQYF.

This clonotype was observed a handful of times. CDR3 residues: CASSLAASGGADTQYF. CDR3 nucleotides: TGTGCCAGCAGCTTAGCGGCTAGCGGGGGCGCAGATACGCAGTATTTT. V gene TRBV7-6 combines with J gene TRBJ2-3; TRBD2 matches 10 bases. CDR3 length: 16 residues. Unmatched junction bases numbered 4, after V lost 0 bases and J lost 4 bases. Germline V lookup: CDR1 SGHVS, CDR2 FNYEAQ. Full variable domain (rest looked up from reference TRBV7-6 and TRBJ2-3): GAGVSQSPRYKVTKRGQDVALRCDPISGHVSLYWYRQALGQGPEFLTYFNYEAQQDKSGLPNDRFSAERPEGSISTLTIQRTEQRDSAMYRCASSLAASGGADTQYFGPGTRLTVL.

The sample holds many counts of this clonotype. This chain joins TRBV6-4 and TRBJ2-2; D gene unclear. Trimming cost V 3 bases and J 2 bases, with 10 bases left between them. The V gene's germline CDR1 is MRHNA and CDR2 SNTAGT. This CDR3 spans 15 amino acids. The CDR3 spells CASSEGGENTGELFF. CDR3 coding DNA: TGTGCCAGCAGTGAAGGTGGGGAAAACACCGGGGAGCTGTTTTTT.

This clonotype was picked up many times. The chain recombines TRBV6-2 or TRBV6-3 with TRBJ2-5, with a possible D match to TRBD1 (5 bases). CDR3 length: 15 residues. Germline values: CDR1 MNHEY, CDR2 SVGEGT. Trimming removed 6 bases at V and 2 bases at J, with 16 bases between. The CDR3 nucleotides are TGTGCCAGCAGCCAAGACAGCCAACGGCAAGAGACCCAGTACTTC. Residues: CASSQDSQRQETQYF.

This clonotype was seen repeatedly, ten times or more. The genes are TRBV7-2 and TRBJ2-6; 10 positions match TRBD2. The CDR3 covers 18 residues. Trimming cost V 2 bases and J 4 bases; bases outside gene matches: 8. The germline gives CDR1 SGHTA, CDR2 FQGNSA. CDR3 sequence: CASSLRGLAGAGANVLTF. The CDR3 coding sequence is TGTGCCAGCAGCTTAAGGGGTCTAGCGGGAGCCGGGGCCAACGTCCTGACTTTC.

Only a few counts were recorded for this clonotype. The J gene is TRBJ2-1, the V gene TRBV7-6; D possibly uses TRBD1 or TRBD2 (5 bases each). Germline V CDR1 and CDR2: SGHVS, FNYEAQ. The CDR3 extends over 14 amino acids. The V end was cut by 4 bases, the J end by 7 bases, with 14 bases between. The CDR3 reads CASSSNRGPNEQFF. The CDR3 region has the DNA TGTGCCAGCAGCTCCAACCGGGGACCTAATGAGCAGTTCTTC.